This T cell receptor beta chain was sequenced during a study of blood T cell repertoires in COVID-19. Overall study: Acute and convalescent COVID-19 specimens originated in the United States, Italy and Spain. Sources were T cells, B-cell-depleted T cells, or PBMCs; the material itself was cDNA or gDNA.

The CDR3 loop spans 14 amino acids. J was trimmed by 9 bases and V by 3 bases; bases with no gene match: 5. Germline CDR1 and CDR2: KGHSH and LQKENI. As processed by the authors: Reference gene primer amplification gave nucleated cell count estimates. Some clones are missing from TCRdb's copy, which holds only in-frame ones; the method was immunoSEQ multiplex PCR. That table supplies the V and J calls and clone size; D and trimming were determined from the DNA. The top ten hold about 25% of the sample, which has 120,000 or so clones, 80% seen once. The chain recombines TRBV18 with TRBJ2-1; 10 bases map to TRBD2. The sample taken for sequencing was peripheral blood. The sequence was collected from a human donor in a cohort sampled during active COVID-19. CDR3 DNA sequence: TGTGCCAGCTCACCGCAGCGGGGGGGCAGTGAGCAGTTCTTC. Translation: CASSPQRGGSEQFF.